This entry concerns a single TCR beta chain. The ends were cut back, 4 bases at V and 4 bases at J, with 10 bases in the middle. The V gene's germline CDR1 is MNHEY and CDR2 SVGEGT. CDR3 length: 13 amino acids. The data belong to a study of T cell responses to AZD1222 COVID-19 vaccine. The repertoire was sequenced with immunoSEQ multiplex PCR; TCRdb's copy has only in-frame clones and lacks some. The sample has about 180,000 clones, over 85% seen once; the top ten hold roughly 1%. Sequencing was performed on peripheral blood, taken 28 days after the second dose of the MenACWY control vaccine. The chain has TRBV6-2 or TRBV6-3 and TRBJ2-5; the D gene could be TRBD1 or TRBD2 (5 bases each). This receptor was taken from an adult who received the MenACWY meningococcal vaccine as a control. The chain's CDR3 is CASSWGSRETQYF. Here the CDR3 DNA reads TGTGCCAGCAGTTGGGGGTCGCGAGAGACCCAGTACTTC.